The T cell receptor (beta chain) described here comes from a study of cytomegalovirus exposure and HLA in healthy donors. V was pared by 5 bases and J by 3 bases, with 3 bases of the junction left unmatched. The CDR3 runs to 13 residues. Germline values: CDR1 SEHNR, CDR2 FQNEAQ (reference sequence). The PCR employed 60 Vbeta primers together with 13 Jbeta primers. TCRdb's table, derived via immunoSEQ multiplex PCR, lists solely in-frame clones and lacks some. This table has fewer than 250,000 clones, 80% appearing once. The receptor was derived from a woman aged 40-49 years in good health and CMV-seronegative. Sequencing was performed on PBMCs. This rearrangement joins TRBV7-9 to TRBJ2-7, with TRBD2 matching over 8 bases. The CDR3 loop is CASSPGTSYEQYF. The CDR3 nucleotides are TGTGCCAGCAGCCCCGGGACTAGCTACGAGCAGTACTTC.